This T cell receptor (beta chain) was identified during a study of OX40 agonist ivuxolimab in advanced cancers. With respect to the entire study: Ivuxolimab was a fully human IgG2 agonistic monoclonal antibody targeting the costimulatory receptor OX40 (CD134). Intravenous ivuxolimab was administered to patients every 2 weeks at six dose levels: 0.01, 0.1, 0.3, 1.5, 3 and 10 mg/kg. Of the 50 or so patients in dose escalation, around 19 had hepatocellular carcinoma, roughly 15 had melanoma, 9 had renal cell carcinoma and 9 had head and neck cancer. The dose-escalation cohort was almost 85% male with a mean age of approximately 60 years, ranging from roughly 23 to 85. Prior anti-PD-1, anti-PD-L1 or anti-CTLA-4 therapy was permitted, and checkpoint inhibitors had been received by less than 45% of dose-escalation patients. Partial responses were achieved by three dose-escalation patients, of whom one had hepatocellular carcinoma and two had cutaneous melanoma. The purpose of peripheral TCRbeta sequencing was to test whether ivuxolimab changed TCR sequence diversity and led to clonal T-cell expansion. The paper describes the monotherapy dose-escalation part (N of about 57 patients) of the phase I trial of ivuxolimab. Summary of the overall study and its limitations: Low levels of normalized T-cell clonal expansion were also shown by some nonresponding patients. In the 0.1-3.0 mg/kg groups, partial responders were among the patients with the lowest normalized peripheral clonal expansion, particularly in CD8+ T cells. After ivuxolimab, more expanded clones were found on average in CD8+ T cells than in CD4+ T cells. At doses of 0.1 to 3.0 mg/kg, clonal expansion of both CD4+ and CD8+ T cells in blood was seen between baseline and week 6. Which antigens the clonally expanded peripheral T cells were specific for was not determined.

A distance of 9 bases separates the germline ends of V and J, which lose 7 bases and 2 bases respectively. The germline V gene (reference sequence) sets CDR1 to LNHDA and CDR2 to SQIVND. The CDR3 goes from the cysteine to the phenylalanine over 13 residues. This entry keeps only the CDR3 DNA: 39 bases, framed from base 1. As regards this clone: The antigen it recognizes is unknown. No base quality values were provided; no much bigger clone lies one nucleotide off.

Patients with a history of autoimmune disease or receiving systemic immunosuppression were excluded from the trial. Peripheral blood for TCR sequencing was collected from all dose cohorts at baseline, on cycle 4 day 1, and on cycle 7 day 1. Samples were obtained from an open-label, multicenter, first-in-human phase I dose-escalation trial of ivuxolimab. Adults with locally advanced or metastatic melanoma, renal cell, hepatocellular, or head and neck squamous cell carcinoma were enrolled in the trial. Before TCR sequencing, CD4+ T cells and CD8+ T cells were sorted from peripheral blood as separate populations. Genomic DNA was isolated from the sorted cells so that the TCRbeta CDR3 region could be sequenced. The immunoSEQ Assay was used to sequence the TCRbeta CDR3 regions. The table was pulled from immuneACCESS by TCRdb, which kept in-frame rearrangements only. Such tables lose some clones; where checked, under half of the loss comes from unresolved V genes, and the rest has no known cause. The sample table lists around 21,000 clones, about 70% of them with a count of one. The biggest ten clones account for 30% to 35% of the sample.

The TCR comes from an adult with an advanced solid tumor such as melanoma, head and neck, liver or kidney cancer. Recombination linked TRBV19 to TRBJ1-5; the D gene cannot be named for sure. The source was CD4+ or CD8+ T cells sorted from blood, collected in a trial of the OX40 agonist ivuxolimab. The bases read TGTGCCAGTACGGCTTATGGCAATCAGCCCCAGCATTTT. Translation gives CASTAYGNQPQHF.